A selection of T cell receptor beta chains follows, all from one sample in a study of CD8 T cells in ankylosing spondylitis. TCRdb called the 5' RACE reads again in MiXCR, with one record for every CDR3 protein. In the table there are 35,000 or so distinct CDR3 sequences, approximately 15% of which are singletons. The sample comprised blood. The receptors were gathered from a male donor with ankylosing spondylitis or in good health (not recorded which). Each CDR3 is given with its conserved first and last residue. The D gene is left open where the match is weak. Size values are once, few and many counts, or a class for expanded clones, and some rows have none.

size,D,V,J,DNA,CDR3
few,-,TRBV28,TRBJ2-2,TGTGCCAGCAGTTCGGGACTTTTTAACACCGGGGAGCTGTTTTTT,CASSSGLFNTGELFF
few,TRBD1,TRBV7-2,TRBJ1-5,TGTGCCAGCAGCCCGGGACAGGGGTTCAATCAGCCCCAGCATTTT,CASSPGQGFNQPQHF
few,TRBD1,TRBV5-1,TRBJ1-2,TGCGCCAGCAGCGAAGGAAACCACAGGGGGCTGGATGGCTACACCTTC,CASSEGNHRGLDGYTF
few,TRBD2,TRBV7-2,TRBJ2-1,TGTGCCAGCAGCGTAGCGGGGGTTTACAATGAGCAGTTCTTC,CASSVAGVYNEQFF
many,TRBD2,TRBV6-5,TRBJ2-2,TGTGCCACTGGGACTACGAACACCGGGGAGCTGTTTTTT,CATGTTNTGELFF
few,-,TRBV29-1,TRBJ1-1,TGCAGCGTTGTTCAGGGCTTGAACACTGAAGCTTTCTTT,CSVVQGLNTEAFF
-,TRBD2,TRBV14,TRBJ2-3,TGTGCCAGCAGCCTAATAGCGGGAGGTTGGACAGATACGCAGTATTTT,CASSLIAGGWTDTQYF
few,-,TRBV15,TRBJ2-1,TGTGCCACCAGCAGAGCCGGGAGATCCTACAATGAGCAGTTCTTC,CATSRAGRSYNEQFF
-,TRBD1,TRBV4-3,TRBJ1-1,TGCGCCAGCAGCTTGGACAGGGCTACCACTGAAGCTTTCTTT,CASSLDRATTEAFF
-,-,TRBV7-9,TRBJ2-7,TGTGCCAGCAGCTTTTCGGGGCAGGCGAGCGAGCAGTACTTC,CASSFSGQASEQYF
-,-,TRBV28,TRBJ1-2,TGTGCCAGCGGGGCAGGGAATAACTATGGCTACACCTTC,CASGAGNNYGYTF
-,-,TRBV28,TRBJ2-1,TGTGCCAGCACGCGGTACAATGAGCAGTTCTTC,CASTRYNEQFF
-,-,TRBV6-5,TRBJ2-7,TGTGCCAGCAGACCGGACAGACTCTACGAGCAGTACTTC,CASRPDRLYEQYF
few,-,TRBV12-3/TRBV12-4,TRBJ2-2,TGTGCCAGCAGTTTAGCCCCTCCGAACACCGGGGAGCTGTTTTTT,CASSLAPPNTGELFF
few,-,TRBV20-1,TRBJ2-1,TGCAGTGCTAGCGCTGGGACTCCCTACAATGAGCAGTTCTTC,CSASAGTPYNEQFF
few,-,TRBV7-3,TRBJ2-1,TGTGCCAGCAGGTCCGCGGGGCCTTCCTACAATGAGCAGTTCTTC,CASRSAGPSYNEQFF
-,-,TRBV11-2,TRBJ2-3,TGTGCCAGCAGCCCGTACGATACGCAGTATTTT,CASSPYDTQYF
-,-,TRBV5-1,TRBJ2-1,TGCGCCAGTAATGTGGGAGGATCCTACAATGAGCAGTTCTTC,CASNVGGSYNEQFF